These 16 T cell receptor beta chains were all obtained from the same sample, sequenced in a study of T cells in Graves' hyperthyroidism and ophthalmopathy. RNA transcripts gave rise to amplified TCR beta CDR3 regions. Using the HTBI primer set, a first-round RT-PCR was run on the TCR CDR3. TCRdb called the multiplex PCR reads again in MiXCR, with one record for every CDR3 protein. Here the sample spans hundreds of thousands of distinct CDR3 sequences, about two fifths being singletons. The sequenced sample was blood. The receptors stem from a man aged 18 to 30 with Graves' hyperthyroidism.

This rearrangement joins TRBV5-4 to TRBJ2-7; D might be TRBD1 (5 bases). V was cut by 3 bases and J by 4 bases, with 11 bases left in between. CDR1 and CDR2 from the germline V gene are SGHNT and YYREEE (reference sequence). CDR3 length: 13 residues. The chain's CDR3 is CASSSSRVYEQYF. In nucleotides, the CDR3 is TGTGCCAGCAGCTCTTCCAGGGTGTACGAGCAGTACTTC.

This clonotype was seen only a few times. The V and J genes are TRBV7-9 and TRBJ1-4; D gene ambiguous. CDR1 SEHNR and CDR2 FQNEAQ come from the germline V gene (reference sequence). Trimming removed 6 bases from V and 6 bases from J, with 8 bases in between. This CDR3 spans 12 amino acids. The CDR3 DNA reads TGTGCCAGCAGTCTAAGGGATGAAAAACTGTTTTTT. Its protein product is CASSLRDEKLFF.

The chain joins TRBV9 to TRBJ2-7; no clear D. Germline CDR1 reads SGDLS; CDR2 reads YYNGEE. Trimming stripped 4 bases from V and 2 bases from J, with 16 bases between. The CDR3 loop spans 15 amino acids. CDR3 loop: CASSQEATPTYEQYF. The CDR3 bases are TGTGCCAGCAGCCAAGAGGCGACACCTACCTACGAGCAGTACTTC.

On this clonotype itself: Sequence at one end of the junction differs from germline and may be a read error. The chain couples TRBV9 to TRBJ2-7, with TRBD2 matching over 10 bases. The germline V gene has CDR1 SGDLS and CDR2 YYNGEE. The CDR3 length is 17 residues. The DNA for the CDR3 is TGCGCCAGCAGCCAAGGGGAGGCAGCGGGAGGGTCCTACGAGCAGTACTTC. Its translation is CASSQGEAAGGSYEQYF.

This clonotype was seen many times. The chain carries TRBV9 and TRBJ1-3; D gene uncertain. This CDR3 is built from 14 residues. Between the trimmed V and J ends, which lost 7 bases and 3 bases, there was a span of 14 bases. The germline gives CDR1 SGDLS, CDR2 YYNGEE. The CDR3 nucleotides read TGTGCCAGCGGATCGGGAGATTTTGGAAACACCATATATTTT. This codes for CASGSGDFGNTIYF. Full variable domain (rest looked up from reference TRBV9 and TRBJ1-3): DSGVTQTPKHLITATGQRVTLRCSPRSGDLSVYWYQQSLDQGLQFLIQYYNGEERAKGNILERFSAQQFPDLHSELNLSSLELGDSALYFCASGSGDFGNTIYFGEGSWLTVV.

This chain links TRBV7-2 with TRBJ2-3, with TRBD2 matching over 10 bases. The CDR3 consists of 15 residues. The germline V gene encodes CDR1 SGHTA and CDR2 FQGNSA. V shed 3 bases, J shed 2 bases, and the junction held 2 bases outside the gene matches. The CDR3 coding sequence is TGTGCCAGCAGCTTGACTAGCGGGTTCACAGATACGCAGTATTTT. This translates into CASSLTSGFTDTQYF.

This clonotype was picked up a small number of times. The chain recombines TRBV9 with TRBJ1-3, with a tentative D call TRBD1 (6 bases). V gave up 0 bases and J gave up 4 bases, with 11 bases separating them. The germline V gene encodes CDR1 SGDLS and CDR2 YYNGEE. CDR3 length: 15 residues. CDR3 sequence reads: CASSVDRVSGNTIYF. In DNA, the CDR3 is TGTGCCAGCAGCGTAGACAGGGTTTCGGGAAACACCATATATTTT.

The chain uses TRBV12-3 or TRBV12-4 and TRBJ1-3; 10 bases are shared with TRBD1. J gave up 4 bases and V 3 bases, and 3 bases lay outside the gene matches. CDR3 length: 15 amino acids. CDR3 residues: CASSFVDRGGNTIYF. The DNA of the CDR3 is TGTGCCAGCAGTTTCGTGGACAGGGGGGGAAACACCATATATTTT.

This clonotype was counted a few times. The chain carries TRBV7-6 and TRBJ2-7; 7 positions agree with TRBD1. V lost 4 bases, J lost 0 bases, and 9 bases stayed unmatched. CDR3 size: 16 residues. Germline CDR1 is SGHVS and CDR2 is FNYEAQ. The CDR3 DNA sequence: TGTGCCAGCAGCTCACCCACCCGGGACAGCTCCTACGAGCAGTACTTC. Encoded protein: CASSSPTRDSSYEQYF. Combining the CDR3 with reference TRBV7-6 and TRBJ2-7 gives the whole variable domain GAGVSQSPRYKVTKRGQDVALRCDPISGHVSLYWYRQALGQGPEFLTYFNYEAQQDKSGLPNDRFSAERPEGSISTLTIQRTEQRDSAMYRCASSSPTRDSSYEQYFGPGTRLTVT.

The table lists this clonotype with many counts. V is TRBV15 and J is TRBJ2-5, with 8 nucleotides matching TRBD2. Looked up from germline, CDR1 is LNHNV and CDR2 is YYDKDF (reference sequence). V shed 0 bases, J shed 4 bases, and the junction held 7 bases outside the gene matches. This CDR3 spans 16 amino acids. CDR3 amino acids: CATSRDYNSGGETQYF. The CDR3, as DNA: TGTGCCACCAGCAGAGATTATAACAGCGGGGGAGAGACCCAGTACTTC.

This clonotype occurred once. The chain carries TRBV7-3 and TRBJ2-1, with D possibly matching TRBD2 (6 bases). The germline V and J ends were trimmed by 1 base and 3 bases, with 10 bases remaining between them. The CDR3 has 15 residues. The germline V gene has CDR1 SGHTA and CDR2 FQGTGA. The CDR3 region has the DNA TGTGCCAGCAGCTTAATGGGGGGAGTCTACAATGAGCAGTTCTTC. This gives the protein CASSLMGGVYNEQFF.

V gene TRBV15 combines with J gene TRBJ1-4; 9 bases are a match to TRBD1. This CDR3 spans 16 amino acids. J lost 6 bases, V lost 4 bases, and 9 bases had no gene match. Germline V CDR1 and CDR2: LNHNV, YYDKDF (reference sequence). The CDR3, as DNA: TGTGCCACCAGCAAAGACTTACAGGGGGCCCATGAAAAACTGTTTTTT. It codes for CATSKDLQGAHEKLFF.

Notes on this clonotype: One junction end disagrees with the germline gene, perhaps due to a read error. The chain employs TRBV10-2 and TRBJ2-7; 11 nucleotides align to TRBD2. Per germline, CDR1 WSHSY and CDR2 SAAADI. The CDR3 consists of 16 residues. The CDR3: CASSSGLAESSYEQYF. The CDR3 bases are TGTGCCAGCAGTTCGGGACTAGCGGAGAGCTCCTACGAGCAGTACTTC.

The rearrangement uses TRBV10-3 and TRBJ1-2, with D possibly TRBD1 on 5 matching bases. Germline V lookup: CDR1 ENHRY, CDR2 SYGVKD. V lost 0 bases and J 8 bases, leaving 13 bases between the germline ends. This CDR3 is 14 amino acids long. The CDR3 loop reads CAISESGQGDGYTF. The DNA for the CDR3 is TGTGCCATCAGTGAGTCTGGGCAGGGCGACGGCTACACCTTC.

Remarks on this clonotype: This may be a read error: a much more frequent sequence differs by one nucleotide. The chain uses TRBV7-9 and TRBJ1-1; unclear D gene. Germline loops: CDR1 SEHNR, CDR2 FQNEAQ (reference sequence). The CDR3 is made up of 14 amino acids. For the CDR3, the DNA is TGTGCCAGCAGCTTACGTCTGACGAACGCTGAAGCTTTCTTT. This translates into CASSLRLTNAEAFF.

The chain employs TRBV7-2 and TRBJ2-5, with 7 nucleotides matching TRBD2. This CDR3 has 16 residues. The J segment lost 7 bases and the V segment lost 4 bases, leaving 15 bases of the junction unmatched. Germline CDR1 reads SGHTA; CDR2 reads FQGNSA. The CDR3 sequence is CASSSAGTNGARTQYF. The CDR3, as DNA: TGTGCCAGCAGCTCAGCCGGGACTAATGGTGCGAGGACCCAGTACTTC. Using reference TRBV7-2 and TRBJ2-5 for the parts outside the CDR3, the full variable domain is GAGVSQSPSNKVTEKGKDVELRCDPISGHTALYWYRQSLGQGLEFLIYFQGNSAPDKSGLPSDRFSAERTGGSVSTLTIQRTQQEDSAVYLCASSSAGTNGARTQYFGPGTRLLVL.